This T cell receptor beta chain comes out of a study of blood T cell repertoires in COVID-19. Study in general: Material from acute and convalescent COVID-19 was sourced from the United States, Italy and Spain.

How the authors handled the data: The assay estimated nucleated cells by amplifying reference gene primers. Libraries were prepared by immunoSEQ multiplex PCR; TCRdb keeps only in-frame clonotypes and omits some of them. D and trimming come from the DNA, and the V and J calls and clone size come from that table. In the table there are some 130,000 clones, 85% to 90% of which are singletons. Trimming removed 3 bases at V and 0 bases at J, with 20 bases between. CDR3 length: 18 residues. The germline gives CDR1 ENHRY, CDR2 SYGVKD. Sample: peripheral blood. The V and J genes are TRBV10-3 and TRBJ1-2, with D unresolved. The sequence derives from an elderly man with acute or convalescent COVID-19. CDR3 bases: TGTGCCATCAGTGAAGGTCCCGACGGATTTCGGGCTAACTATGGCTACACCTTC. This sequence encodes CAISEGPDGFRANYGYTF.